This TCR beta chain comes out of a study of T cell repertoires in cytomegalovirus infection. Study-wide context: Selection of CMV epitopes for the study included recently identified HLA-C-restricted and well-studied HLA-B-restricted ones. Evidence of both CMV infection and a matching HLA type came from public TCR beta signatures.

The table lists this clonotype with a few counts. Its antigen is unidentified. One entry per CDR3 protein results from TCRdb running MiXCR on the reads. The table has approximately 990,000 distinct CDR3 sequences, 30% to 40% seen once. Regarding the study as a whole: Summed frequency of shared TCR beta families picked out CMV carriers who also had the relevant HLA. There were HLA-C-restricted CMV-specific TCR beta clonotypes dominating the ex vivo response.

Trimming left V 6 bases short and J 7 bases short, with 10 bases between. In germline, CDR1 is MNHEY, CDR2 SVGEGT. The CDR3 loop spans 13 amino acids. The sequence came from a human donor in good health (CMV status not recorded). Some clones in this sample may be carry-over from other donors' samples. The sequencing here drew on cultured CD8+ T cells from PBMCs, taken from culture after CMV antigen stimulation. V gene TRBV6-2 or TRBV6-3 combines with J gene TRBJ1-6; D possibly corresponds to TRBD1 (6 bases). CDR3 in amino acids: CASRGQQNSPLHF. Written as DNA, the CDR3 is TGTGCCAGCAGGGGACAACAGAATTCACCCCTCCACTTT.